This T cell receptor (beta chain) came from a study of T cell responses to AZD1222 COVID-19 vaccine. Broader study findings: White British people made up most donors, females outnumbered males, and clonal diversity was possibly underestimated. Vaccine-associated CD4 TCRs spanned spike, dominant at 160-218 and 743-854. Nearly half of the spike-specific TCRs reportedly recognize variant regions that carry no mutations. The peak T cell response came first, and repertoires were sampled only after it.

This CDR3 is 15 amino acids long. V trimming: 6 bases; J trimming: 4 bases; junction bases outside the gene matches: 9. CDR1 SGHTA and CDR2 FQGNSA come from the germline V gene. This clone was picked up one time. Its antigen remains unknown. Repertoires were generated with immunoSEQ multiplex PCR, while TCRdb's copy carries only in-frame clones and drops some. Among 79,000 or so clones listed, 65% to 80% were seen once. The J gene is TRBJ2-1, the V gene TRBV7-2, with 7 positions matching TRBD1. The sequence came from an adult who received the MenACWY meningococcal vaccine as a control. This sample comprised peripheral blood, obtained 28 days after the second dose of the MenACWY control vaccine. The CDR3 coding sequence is TGTGCCAGCAGTTTTGACAGGGAGTCGTACAATGAGCAGTTCTTC. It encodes CASSFDRESYNEQFF.